The 31 T cell receptor beta chains below come from one sample, sequenced in a study of cytomegalovirus exposure and HLA in healthy donors. This PCR relied on a set of 60 Vbeta primers and 13 Jbeta primers. TCRdb keeps only in-frame clones here, not all; method: immunoSEQ multiplex PCR. The sample includes roughly 80,000 clones, roughly 80% of them seen just once. The sequencing sample was made of PBMCs. Source of these receptors: a woman in her 30s in good health and CMV-seronegative.

This chain uses TRBV5-1 with TRBJ2-5; the match to TRBD2 covers 9 bases. Per the germline V gene, CDR1 is SGHRS and CDR2 is YFSETQ. J was trimmed by 5 bases and V by 3 bases; bases with no gene match: 8. The CDR3 has 15 amino acids. CDR3 in DNA: TGCGCCAGCAGCTCTAGCGGGATGGGTGGGGAGACCCAGTACTTC. Translating gives CASSSSGMGGETQYF.

This clone was seen a handful of times. The chain couples TRBV6-1 to TRBJ2-2; TRBD1 matches at 10 bases. CDR3 length: 15 amino acids. Trimming took 11 bases from V and 3 from J; bases not matched to a gene: 9. The germline V gene encodes CDR1 MNHNS and CDR2 SASEGT. CDR3 sequence reads: CAGEPGTGDTGELFF. The DNA for the CDR3 is TGTGCCGGAGAACCCGGGACAGGGGACACCGGGGAGCTGTTTTTT.

The V and J genes are TRBV7-3 and TRBJ1-1; no reliable D call. This CDR3 is built from 12 residues. The germline V gene has CDR1 SGHTA and CDR2 FQGTGA. With 0 bases removed from V and 8 bases from J, the gap between germline ends came to 7 bases. The CDR3 region is CASSLTPGEAFF. CDR3 bases: TGTGCCAGCAGCTTAACCCCGGGGGAAGCTTTCTTT.

The rearrangement uses TRBV29-1 and TRBJ2-4, with D possibly TRBD2 on 6 matching bases. Germline V gives CDR1 SQVTM, CDR2 ANQGSEA. The CDR3 spans 15 residues. Trimming cost V 6 bases and J 3 bases, with 18 bases left between them. In DNA, the CDR3 is TGCAGCGTGGGCCCGACCGACGGGGGCAAAAACATTCAGTACTTC. This encodes CSVGPTDGGKNIQYF.

The chain couples TRBV7-3 to TRBJ2-1; D perhaps matches TRBD2 (5 bases). Germline CDR1 reads SGHTA; CDR2 reads FQGTGA. The CDR3 contains 16 residues. V lost 1 base and J lost 3, with 13 bases in between. This CDR3 reads CASSLSPWTDYNEQFF. The CDR3, as DNA: TGTGCCAGCAGCTTAAGTCCATGGACTGACTACAATGAGCAGTTCTTC.

CDR3 protein: CASSLSVAVPGGTGELFF. DNA of the CDR3: TGCGCCAGCAGCTTGTCGGTAGCGGTTCCAGGAGGGACCGGGGAGCTGTTTTTT. The gene calls are TRBV5-1 and TRBJ2-2, with D perhaps matching TRBD2 (6 bases). This CDR3 is built from 18 residues. V was cut by 1 base and J by 5 bases, with 21 bases left in between. Germline lookup yields CDR1 SGHRS and CDR2 YFSETQ.

The genes are TRBV7-3 and TRBJ1-2; 8 positions agree with TRBD1. Germline loops: CDR1 SGHTA, CDR2 FQGTGA. V shed 2 bases, J shed 6 bases, and the junction held 8 bases outside the gene matches. The CDR3 is 15 residues long. CDR3 loop: CASSLRGETGDGYTF. As DNA, the CDR3 is TGTGCCAGCAGCTTACGCGGAGAGACAGGGGATGGCTACACCTTC.

V gene TRBV15 combines with J gene TRBJ1-1; TRBD1 aligns across 10 bases. The CDR3 has 14 residues. Germline trimming cut 4 bases from V and 6 bases from J; bases unmatched to any gene: 5. Looked up from germline, CDR1 is LNHNV and CDR2 is YYDKDF (reference sequence). The CDR3 DNA reads TGTGCCACCAGCACCGGACAGGGGGTCCCTGAAGCTTTCTTT. Protein product: CATSTGQGVPEAFF.

The chain recombines TRBV5-1 with TRBJ2-5, with 9 positions matching TRBD1. Germline V gene lookup returns CDR1 SGHRS and CDR2 YFSETQ. This CDR3 is built from 17 residues. After removal of 0 bases from V and 7 bases from J, the junction contained 13 bases not matched to a gene. This chain's CDR3 is CASSLEGDRVGWGTQYF. The CDR3 nucleotides are TGCGCCAGCAGCTTGGAAGGGGACAGGGTCGGATGGGGGACCCAGTACTTC.

The chain combines TRBV28 with TRBJ2-7, with D perhaps TRBD2 (5 bases). The CDR3 is made up of 15 amino acids. Germline-derived CDR1 and CDR2 are MDHEN and SYDVKM. The V end was cut by 3 bases, the J end by 0 bases, with 12 bases between. In DNA form, the CDR3 reads TGTGCCAGCAGTTTGAGGGCTACCTACTCCTACGAGCAGTACTTC. Translating gives CASSLRATYSYEQYF.

The chain has TRBV20-1 and TRBJ1-1; D is unresolved. CDR1 and CDR2 from the germline V gene are DFQATT and SNEGSKA (reference sequence). CDR3 length: 10 amino acids. Trimming removed 3 bases from V and 7 bases from J, with 6 bases in between. CDR3: CSASSYEAFF. CDR3 nucleotides: TGCAGTGCTAGCAGTTATGAAGCTTTCTTT.

This clone was observed a few times. The chain recombines TRBV5-6 with TRBJ2-1; 11 positions agree with TRBD2. Germline trimming cut 4 bases from V and 1 base from J; bases unmatched to any gene: 4. There are 16 residues in the CDR3. CDR1 is SGHDT and CDR2 is YYEEEE in the germline V gene. The CDR3 is CASSLIAGGSYNEQFF. CDR3 nucleotide sequence: TGTGCCAGCAGCCTCATAGCGGGAGGGTCCTACAATGAGCAGTTCTTC.

The sample holds a few counts of this clone. The chain has TRBV7-3 and TRBJ1-2, with 8 bases identical to TRBD1. Trimming took 5 bases from V and 3 from J; bases not matched to a gene: 11. The CDR3 contains 16 residues. CDR1 is SGHTA, CDR2 FQGTGA, per germline. The CDR3 region has the DNA TGTGCCAGCAGCGCTACCTGGACAGGGTGGGACTATGGCTACACCTTC. Protein: CASSATWTGWDYGYTF.

V is TRBV30 and J is TRBJ2-5; 8 nucleotides align to TRBD1. The CDR3 contains 14 residues. V was clipped by 2 bases and J by 4 bases; unmatched bases: 6. From germline, CDR1 is GTSNPN and CDR2 SVGIG (reference sequence). This CDR3 reads CAWSKGQDGETQYF. The CDR3 region has the DNA TGTGCCTGGAGTAAGGGACAGGATGGAGAGACCCAGTACTTC.

This clone was observed a handful of times. This chain uses TRBV7-9 with TRBJ2-7; TRBD2 aligns across 11 bases. CDR1 SEHNR and CDR2 FQNEAQ come from the germline V gene (reference sequence). V was pared by 5 bases and J by 1 base, with 10 bases of the junction left unmatched. The CDR3 consists of 17 residues. The CDR3 is CASSQTLAGAPSYEQYF. The CDR3 coding sequence is TGTGCCAGCAGCCAAACACTAGCGGGAGCCCCTTCCTACGAGCAGTACTTC.

The chain has TRBV4-2 and TRBJ2-5, with 7 bases fitting TRBD2. With V trimmed by 0 bases and J by 2 bases, 6 bases remained unmatched. The CDR3 contains 16 residues. Germline CDR1 LGHNA, CDR2 YNFKEQ. In DNA form, the CDR3 reads TGTGCCAGCAGCCAAGAGGCGGGAGAAAGTCAAGAGACCCAGTACTTC. The encoded protein is CASSQEAGESQETQYF.

In regard to this clone: Compared with germline, one end of the junction differs, possibly owing to a read error. This sequence joins TRBV6-1 and TRBJ2-7, with 8 bases that match TRBD1. Germline values: CDR1 MNHNS, CDR2 SASEGT. This CDR3 has 15 amino acids. The CDR3 is CASSEDRGEAYEQYF. In nucleotides, the CDR3 is TGTGCCAGCAGCGAAGACAGGGGCGAAGCTTACGAGCAGTACTTC.

The chain carries TRBV6-5 and TRBJ2-1; 10 bases fit TRBD2. Losses at the gene ends were 2 bases for V and 4 bases for J; bases not matched to a gene: 2. From germline, CDR1 is MNHEY and CDR2 SVGAGI. The CDR3 has 15 residues. CDR3 DNA: TGTGCCAGCAGTTACGGACTAGCGGTATACAATGAGCAGTTCTTC. Translated: CASSYGLAVYNEQFF.

The chain links TRBV4-1 to TRBJ1-6, with 7 positions matching TRBD1. V trimming: 7 bases; J trimming: 6 bases; junction bases outside the gene matches: 6. In germline, CDR1 is MGHRA, CDR2 YSYEKL. The CDR3 extends over 14 amino acids. The CDR3 region has the DNA TGCGCCAGCACTCCGGGACAGCTTAATTCACCCCTCCACTTT. Protein sequence: CASTPGQLNSPLHF.

The chain carries TRBV5-4 and TRBJ2-5; 8 positions agree with TRBD2. This CDR3 region has 14 residues. CDR1 SGHNT and CDR2 YYREEE come from the germline V gene (reference sequence). V shed 2 bases, J shed 3 bases, and the junction held 3 bases outside the gene matches. The CDR3 nucleotides read TGTGCCAGCAGCTTAGCGGGAGAGAAAGAGACCCAGTACTTC. Its translation: CASSLAGEKETQYF.

The chain recombines TRBV7-9 with TRBJ1-1; D not certain. The CDR3 has 13 amino acids. V was pared by 2 bases and J by 1 base, with 5 bases between. Germline-derived CDR1 and CDR2 are SEHNR and FQNEAQ (reference sequence). The CDR3 nucleotides read TGTGCCAGCAGCTTAACATGGAACACTGAAGCTTTCTTT. This translates into CASSLTWNTEAFF.

J is TRBJ2-2 and V is TRBV7-2, with 8 nucleotides matching TRBD1. Germline V gene data show CDR1 as SGHTA and CDR2 as FQGNSA. The length of the CDR3 is 17 residues. V lost 3 bases and J lost 5; bases outside the gene matches: 11. Here the CDR3 DNA reads TGTGCCAGCAGCTTTTCGAGTCAGGGGGCAAGGACCGGGGAGCTGTTTTTT. As protein: CASSFSSQGARTGELFF.

This chain links TRBV19 with TRBJ1-1; TRBD1 aligns across 7 bases. This CDR3 contains 15 residues. V shed 4 bases, J shed 3 bases, and the junction held 8 bases outside the gene matches. Germline CDR1 and CDR2: LNHDA and SQIVND (reference sequence). The CDR3 spells CASSRKGAGDTEAFF. The CDR3 DNA follows: TGTGCCAGTAGTAGAAAGGGGGCCGGGGACACTGAAGCTTTCTTT.

This chain joins TRBV6-1 and TRBJ2-3; 14 bases match TRBD2. Germline CDR1 reads MNHNS; CDR2 reads SASEGT. The CDR3 loop spans 19 amino acids. Germline trimming cut 2 bases from V and 4 bases from J; bases unmatched to any gene: 11. Here the CDR3 DNA reads TGTGCCAGCAGTGAATTCCGGACTAGCGGGAGGACCGGGGCAGATACGCAGTATTTT. It encodes CASSEFRTSGRTGADTQYF.

This chain links TRBV5-4 with TRBJ1-2, with 10 bases fitting TRBD1. Germline trimming cut 2 bases from V and 8 bases from J; bases unmatched to any gene: 12. Germline values: CDR1 SGHNT, CDR2 YYREEE (reference sequence). The CDR3 has 16 residues. CDR3 residues: CASSLPGQGRSGGYTF. The CDR3, as DNA: TGTGCCAGCAGCTTACCGGGACAGGGGCGTTCTGGGGGCTACACCTTC.

This clone has just a few counts. The V call is TRBV29-1, the J call TRBJ1-4; possible D gene TRBD1, 6 bases. CDR3 length equals 12 residues. Germline V gene data show CDR1 as SQVTM and CDR2 as ANQGSEA. Trimming removed 4 bases from V and 10 bases from J, with 13 bases in between. CDR3 DNA: TGCAGCGTTGTACAGGGTCTAGGAAAACTGTTTTTT. Translated, it gives CSVVQGLGKLFF.

The V and J genes are TRBV6-1 and TRBJ1-5; D gene ambiguous. This CDR3 contains 15 residues. The V gene's germline CDR1 is MNHNS and CDR2 SASEGT. V lost 3 bases and J lost 1, with 10 bases in between. Here the CDR3 DNA reads TGTGCCAGCAGTGACGGACTCTTCAGCAATCAGCCCCAGCATTTT. This translates into CASSDGLFSNQPQHF.

Here the CDR3 reads CASSREGPGADYEQYF. The CDR3 bases are TGCGCCAGCAGCCGGGAAGGCCCCGGAGCCGACTACGAGCAGTACTTC. The chain links TRBV4-1 to TRBJ2-5; D gene ambiguous. The end of the DNA aligns better with TRBJ2-7, so the J call may be wrong. The CDR3 sequence is 16 residues long. CDR1 is MGHRA and CDR2 is YSYEKL in the germline V gene.

This chain links TRBV28 with TRBJ1-1, with 8 positions matching TRBD1. This CDR3 has 15 residues. Germline V gene data show CDR1 as MDHEN and CDR2 as SYDVKM. V trimming: 1 base; J trimming: 5 bases; junction bases outside the gene matches: 6. The CDR3 DNA follows: TGTGCCAGCAGTTTATTGAGACAGGGGACGACTGAAGCTTTCTTT. Translating it yields CASSLLRQGTTEAFF.

V gene TRBV14 combines with J gene TRBJ2-1, with 12 bases fitting TRBD2. Germline lookup yields CDR1 SGHDN and CDR2 FVKESK. V dropped 0 bases and J dropped 5; count of bases not matched to a gene: 5. The CDR3 loop spans 17 amino acids. The CDR3 here is CASSQDHLAGGNNEQFF. The CDR3 DNA is TGTGCCAGCAGCCAAGATCATCTAGCGGGAGGGAACAATGAGCAGTTCTTC.

This chain joins TRBV11-2 and TRBJ2-4; possibly TRBD2 for D (6 bases). V was pared by 5 bases and J by 7 bases, with 15 bases between. The CDR3 has 14 amino acids. The germline gives CDR1 SGHAT, CDR2 FQNNGV. The CDR3 sequence is CASSTRERGNIQYF. In DNA, the CDR3 is TGTGCCAGCAGCACCCGGGAGAGAGGGAACATTCAGTACTTC.